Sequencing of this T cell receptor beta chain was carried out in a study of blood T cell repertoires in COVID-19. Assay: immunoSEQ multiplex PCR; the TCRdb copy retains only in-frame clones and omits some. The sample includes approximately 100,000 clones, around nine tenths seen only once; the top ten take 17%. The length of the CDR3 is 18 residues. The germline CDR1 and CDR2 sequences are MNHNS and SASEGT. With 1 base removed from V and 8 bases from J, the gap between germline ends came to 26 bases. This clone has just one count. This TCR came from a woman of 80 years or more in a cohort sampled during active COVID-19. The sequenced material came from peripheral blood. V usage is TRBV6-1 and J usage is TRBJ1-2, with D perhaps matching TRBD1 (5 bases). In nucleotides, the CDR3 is TGTGCCAGCAGTGAAGTCGCTTATCAACTGGGGGGGGTCGAAGGCTACACCTTC. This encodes CASSEVAYQLGGVEGYTF.